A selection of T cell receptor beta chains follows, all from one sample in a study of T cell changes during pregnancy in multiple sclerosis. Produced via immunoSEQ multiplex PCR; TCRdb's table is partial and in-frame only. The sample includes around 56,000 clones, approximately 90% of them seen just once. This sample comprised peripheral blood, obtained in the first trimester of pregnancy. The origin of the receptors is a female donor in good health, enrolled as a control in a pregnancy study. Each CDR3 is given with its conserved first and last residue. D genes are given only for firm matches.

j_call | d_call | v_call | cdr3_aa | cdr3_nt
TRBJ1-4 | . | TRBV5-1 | CASSFDSEKLFF | TGCGCCAGCAGCTTTGACAGCGAAAAACTGTTTTTT
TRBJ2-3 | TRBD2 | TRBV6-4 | CASRLYIAGALTDTQYF | TGTGCCAGCAGGCTCTATATAGCGGGAGCTCTGACAGATACGCAGTATTTT
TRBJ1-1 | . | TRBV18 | CASSPREGTEAFF | TGTGCCAGCTCACCACGGGAGGGCACTGAAGCTTTCTTT
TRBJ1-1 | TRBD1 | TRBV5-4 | CASSAPGGRWHTEAFF | TGTGCCAGCAGCGCACCAGGGGGACGCTGGCACACTGAAGCTTTCTTT
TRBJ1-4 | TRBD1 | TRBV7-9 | CASSLERTGNEKLFF | TGTGCCAGCAGCTTAGAGAGGACAGGGAATGAAAAACTGTTTTTT
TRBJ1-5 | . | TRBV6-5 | CASSYTGEGQPQHF | TGTGCCAGCAGTTATACGGGGGAAGGTCAGCCCCAGCATTTT
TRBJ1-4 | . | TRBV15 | CATSRVSSAGEKLFF | TGTGCCACCAGCAGAGTTTCCTCCGCGGGTGAAAAACTGTTTTTT
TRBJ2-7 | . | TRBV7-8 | CASSSQDREGYEQYF | TGTGCCAGCAGTAGTCAGGACAGGGAGGGCTACGAGCAGTACTTC
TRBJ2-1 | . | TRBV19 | CASLGPPEYEQFF | TGTGCCAGCTTGGGGCCGCCTGAGTATGAGCAGTTCTTC
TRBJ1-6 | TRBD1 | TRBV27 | CASSLSATGDSPLHF | TGTGCCAGCAGTTTATCGGCGACAGGGGATTCACCCCTCCACTTT
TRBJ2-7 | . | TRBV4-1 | CASSQGGDAYEQYF | TGCGCCAGCAGCCAAGGTGGAGATGCCTACGAGCAGTACTTC
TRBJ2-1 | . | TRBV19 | CASSQGYNEQFF | TGTGCCAGTAGTCAGGGATACAATGAGCAGTTCTTC
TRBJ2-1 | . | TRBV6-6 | CASMGPLGGNEQFF | TGTGCCAGCATGGGGCCTCTCGGGGGCAATGAGCAGTTCTTC
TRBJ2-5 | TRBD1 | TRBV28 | CASSSGQDSSGTQYF | TGTGCCAGCAGTTCGGGACAGGACTCCAGTGGGACCCAGTACTTC
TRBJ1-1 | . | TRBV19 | CASSIDSRAEAFF | TGTGCCAGTAGTATAGATAGCAGGGCTGAAGCTTTCTTT
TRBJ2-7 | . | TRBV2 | CASKGRNEQYF | TGTGCCAGCAAGGGGAGGAACGAGCAGTACTTC
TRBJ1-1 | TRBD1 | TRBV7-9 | CASSSRFGQGYTEAFF | TGTGCCAGCAGCTCCCGCTTCGGACAGGGCTACACTGAAGCTTTCTTT
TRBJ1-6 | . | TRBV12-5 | CASGLDDRTNSPLHF | TGTGCTAGTGGTTTGGACGACAGGACGAATTCACCCCTCCACTTT
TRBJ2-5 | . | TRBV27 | CASSPTGRGGETQYF | TGTGCCAGCAGTCCTACAGGGAGAGGGGGAGAGACCCAGTACTTC
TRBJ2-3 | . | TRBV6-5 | CASSLAALGTDTQYF | TGTGCCAGCAGTTTAGCGGCACTAGGAACAGATACGCAGTATTTT